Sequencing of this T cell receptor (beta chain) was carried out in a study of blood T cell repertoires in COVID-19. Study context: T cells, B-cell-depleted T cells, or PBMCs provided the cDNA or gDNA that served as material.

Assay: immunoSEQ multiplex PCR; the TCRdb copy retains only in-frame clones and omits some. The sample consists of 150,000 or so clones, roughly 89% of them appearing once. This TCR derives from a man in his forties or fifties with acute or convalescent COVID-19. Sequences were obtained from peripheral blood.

The CDR3 DNA follows: TGCAGCGTAACGGAGCGGGAGGGCGGGGAGCAGTTCTTC. Its translation: CSVTEREGGEQFF. This chain uses TRBV29-1 with TRBJ2-1, with 10 bases matching TRBD2. Per the germline V gene, CDR1 is SQVTM and CDR2 is ANQGSEA. Trimming removed 6 bases from V and 10 bases from J; junction bases left unmatched: 9. This CDR3 comprises 13 residues.